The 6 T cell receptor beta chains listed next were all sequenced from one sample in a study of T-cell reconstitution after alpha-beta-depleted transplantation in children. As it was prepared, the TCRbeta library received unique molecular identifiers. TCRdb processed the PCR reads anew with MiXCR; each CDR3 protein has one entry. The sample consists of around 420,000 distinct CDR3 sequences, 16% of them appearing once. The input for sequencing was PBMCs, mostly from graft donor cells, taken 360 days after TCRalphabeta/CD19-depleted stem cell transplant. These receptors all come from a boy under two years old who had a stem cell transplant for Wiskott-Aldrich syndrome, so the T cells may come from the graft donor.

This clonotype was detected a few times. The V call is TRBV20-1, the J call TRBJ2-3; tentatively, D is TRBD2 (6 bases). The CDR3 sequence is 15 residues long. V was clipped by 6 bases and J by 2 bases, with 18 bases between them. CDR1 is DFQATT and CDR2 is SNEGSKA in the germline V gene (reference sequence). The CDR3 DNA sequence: TGCAGTGCAACCAGGGACTTTTGGACCACAGATACGCAGTATTTT. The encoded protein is CSATRDFWTTDTQYF.

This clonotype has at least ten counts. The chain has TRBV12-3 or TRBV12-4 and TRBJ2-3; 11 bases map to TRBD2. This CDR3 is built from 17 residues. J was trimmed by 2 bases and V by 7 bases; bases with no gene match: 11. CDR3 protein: CASNNLAGGPNTDTQYF. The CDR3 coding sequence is TGTGCCAGCAATAATCTAGCGGGAGGCCCGAACACAGATACGCAGTATTTT.

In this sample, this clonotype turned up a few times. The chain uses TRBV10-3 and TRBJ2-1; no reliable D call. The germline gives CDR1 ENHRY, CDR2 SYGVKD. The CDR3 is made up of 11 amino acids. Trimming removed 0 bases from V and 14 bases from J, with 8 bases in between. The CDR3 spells CAISESSMEFF. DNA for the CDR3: TGTGCCATCAGTGAGTCTTCAATGGAGTTCTTC.

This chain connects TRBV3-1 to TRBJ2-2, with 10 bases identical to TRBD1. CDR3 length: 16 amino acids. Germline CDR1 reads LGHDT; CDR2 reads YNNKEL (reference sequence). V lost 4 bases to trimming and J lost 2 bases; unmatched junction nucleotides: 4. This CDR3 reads CASSLRTGGNTGELFF. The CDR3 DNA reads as TGTGCCAGCAGCCTTCGGACAGGGGGTAACACCGGGGAGCTGTTTTTT. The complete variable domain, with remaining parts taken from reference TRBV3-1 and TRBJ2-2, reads DTAVSQTPKYLVTQMGNDKSIKCEQNLGHDTMYWYKQDSKKFLKIMFSYNNKELIINETVPNRFSPKSPDKAHLNLHINSLELGDSAVYFCASSLRTGGNTGELFFGEGSRLTVL.

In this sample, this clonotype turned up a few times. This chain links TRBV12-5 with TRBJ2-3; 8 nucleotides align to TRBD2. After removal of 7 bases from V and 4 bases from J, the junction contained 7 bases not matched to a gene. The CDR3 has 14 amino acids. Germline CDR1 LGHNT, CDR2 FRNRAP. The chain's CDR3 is CASARGGKADTQYF. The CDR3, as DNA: TGTGCTAGTGCCCGGGGGGGGAAAGCAGATACGCAGTATTTT.

CDR3 loop: CASSVEGDRFNIQYF. The CDR3 DNA follows: TGTGCCAGCAGCGTAGAAGGGGACAGGTTTAACATTCAGTACTTC. The chain is built from TRBV9 and TRBJ2-4; 8 nucleotides line up with TRBD1. V gave up 0 bases and J gave up 7 bases; unmatched junction bases: 6. Germline V gives CDR1 SGDLS, CDR2 YYNGEE. There are 15 residues in the CDR3. Combining the CDR3 with reference TRBV9 and TRBJ2-4 gives the whole variable domain DSGVTQTPKHLITATGQRVTLRCSPRSGDLSVYWYQQSLDQGLQFLIQYYNGEERAKGNILERFSAQQFPDLHSELNLSSLELGDSALYFCASSVEGDRFNIQYFGAGTRLSVL.